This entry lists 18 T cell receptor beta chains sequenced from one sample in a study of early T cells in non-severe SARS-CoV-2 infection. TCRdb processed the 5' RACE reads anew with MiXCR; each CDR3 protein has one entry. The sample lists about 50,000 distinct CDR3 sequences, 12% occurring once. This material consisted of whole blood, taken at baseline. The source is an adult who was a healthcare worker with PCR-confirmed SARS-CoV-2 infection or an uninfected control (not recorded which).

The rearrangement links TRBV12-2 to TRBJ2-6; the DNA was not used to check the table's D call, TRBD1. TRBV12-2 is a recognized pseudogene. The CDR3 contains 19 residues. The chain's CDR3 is CASRLDPGQGLAGANVLTF. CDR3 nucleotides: TGTGCAAGTCGCTTAGACCCGGGACAGGGGCTGGCTGGGGCCAACGTCCTGACTTTC.

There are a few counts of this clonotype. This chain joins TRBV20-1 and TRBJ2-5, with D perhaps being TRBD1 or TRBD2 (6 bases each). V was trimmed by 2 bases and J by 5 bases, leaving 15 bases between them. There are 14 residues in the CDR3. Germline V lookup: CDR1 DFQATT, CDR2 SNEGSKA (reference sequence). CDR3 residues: CSARSPGALETQYF. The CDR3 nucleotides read TGCAGTGCTAGATCGCCGGGGGCTTTGGAGACCCAGTACTTC.

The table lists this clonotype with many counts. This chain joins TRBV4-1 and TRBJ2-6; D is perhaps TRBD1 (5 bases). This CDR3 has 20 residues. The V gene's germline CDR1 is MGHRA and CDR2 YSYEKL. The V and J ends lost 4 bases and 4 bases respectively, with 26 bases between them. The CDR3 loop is CASSPRGSAADSSGANVLTF. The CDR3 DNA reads TGCGCCAGCAGCCCTAGGGGCAGTGCCGCCGATTCGTCCGGGGCCAACGTCCTGACTTTC.

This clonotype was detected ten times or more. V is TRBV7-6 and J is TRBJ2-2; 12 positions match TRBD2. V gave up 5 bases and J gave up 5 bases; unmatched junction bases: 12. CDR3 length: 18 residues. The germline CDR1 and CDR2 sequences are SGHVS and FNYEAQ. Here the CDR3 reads CASSLRASGRAETGELFF. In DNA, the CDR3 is TGTGCCAGCAGCCTCAGGGCTAGCGGGAGGGCCGAAACCGGGGAGCTGTTTTTT. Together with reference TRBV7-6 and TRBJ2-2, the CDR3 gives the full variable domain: GAGVSQSPRYKVTKRGQDVALRCDPISGHVSLYWYRQALGQGPEFLTYFNYEAQQDKSGLPNDRFSAERPEGSISTLTIQRTEQRDSAMYRCASSLRASGRAETGELFFGEGSRLTVL.

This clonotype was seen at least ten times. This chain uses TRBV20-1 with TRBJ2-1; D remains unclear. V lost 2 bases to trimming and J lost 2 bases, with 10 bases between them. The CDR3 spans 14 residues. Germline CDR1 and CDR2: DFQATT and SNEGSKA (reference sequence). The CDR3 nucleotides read TGCAGTGCTAGACCACCGCTCCCCTACAATGAGCAGTTCTTC. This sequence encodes CSARPPLPYNEQFF.

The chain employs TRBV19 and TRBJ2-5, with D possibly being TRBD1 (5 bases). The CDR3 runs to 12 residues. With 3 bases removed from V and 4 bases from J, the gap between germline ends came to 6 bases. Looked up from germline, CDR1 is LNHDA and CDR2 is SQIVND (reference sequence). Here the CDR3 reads CASSIDRETQYF. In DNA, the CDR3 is TGTGCCAGTAGTATTGACAGAGAGACCCAGTACTTC.

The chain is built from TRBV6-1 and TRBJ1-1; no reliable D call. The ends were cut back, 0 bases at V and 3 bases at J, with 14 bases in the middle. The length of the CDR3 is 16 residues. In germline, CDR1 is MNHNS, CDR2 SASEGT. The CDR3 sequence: CASSEALPRSDTEAFF. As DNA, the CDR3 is TGTGCCAGCAGTGAAGCCCTGCCCAGGTCTGACACTGAAGCTTTCTTT.

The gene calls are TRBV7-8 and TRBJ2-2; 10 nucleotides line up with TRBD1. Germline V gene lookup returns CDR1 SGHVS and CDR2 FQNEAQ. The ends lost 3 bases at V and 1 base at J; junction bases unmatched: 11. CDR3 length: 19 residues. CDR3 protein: CASSFMGTGARRNTGELFF. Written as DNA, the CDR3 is TGTGCCAGCAGCTTCATGGGGACAGGGGCTAGAAGGAACACCGGGGAGCTGTTTTTT.

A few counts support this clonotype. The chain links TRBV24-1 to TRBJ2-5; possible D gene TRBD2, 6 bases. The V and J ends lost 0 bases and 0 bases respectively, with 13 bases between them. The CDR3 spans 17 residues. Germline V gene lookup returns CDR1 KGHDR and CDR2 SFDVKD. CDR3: CATSDLSQEGYQETQYF. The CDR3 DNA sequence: TGTGCCACCAGTGATTTGTCGCAGGAGGGCTACCAAGAGACCCAGTACTTC.

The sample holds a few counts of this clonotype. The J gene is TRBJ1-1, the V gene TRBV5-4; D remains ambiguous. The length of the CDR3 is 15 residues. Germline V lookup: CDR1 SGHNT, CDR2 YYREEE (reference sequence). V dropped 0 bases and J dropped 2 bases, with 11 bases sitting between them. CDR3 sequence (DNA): TGTGCCAGCAGCTTGGAACTGAACAGTAACACTGAAGCTTTCTTT. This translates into CASSLELNSNTEAFF.

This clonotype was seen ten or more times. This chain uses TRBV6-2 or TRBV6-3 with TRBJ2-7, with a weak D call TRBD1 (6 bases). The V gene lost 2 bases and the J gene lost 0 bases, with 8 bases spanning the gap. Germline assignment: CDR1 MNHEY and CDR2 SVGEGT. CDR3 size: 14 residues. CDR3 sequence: CASSYGQSSYEQYF. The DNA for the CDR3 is TGTGCCAGCAGTTACGGACAGAGCTCCTACGAGCAGTACTTC.

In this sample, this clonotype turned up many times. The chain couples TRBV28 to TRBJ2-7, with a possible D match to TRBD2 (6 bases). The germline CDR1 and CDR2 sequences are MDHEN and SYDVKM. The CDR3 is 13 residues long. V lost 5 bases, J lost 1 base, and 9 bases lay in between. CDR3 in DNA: TGTGCCAGCAGTGTGGACTATTCCTACGAGCAGTACTTC. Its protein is CASSVDYSYEQYF. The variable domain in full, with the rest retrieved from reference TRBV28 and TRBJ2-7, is DVKVTQSSRYLVKRTGEKVFLECVQDMDHENMFWYRQDPGLGLRLIYFSYDVKMKEKGDIPEGYSVSREKKERFSLILESASTNQTSMYLCASSVDYSYEQYFGPGTRLTVT.

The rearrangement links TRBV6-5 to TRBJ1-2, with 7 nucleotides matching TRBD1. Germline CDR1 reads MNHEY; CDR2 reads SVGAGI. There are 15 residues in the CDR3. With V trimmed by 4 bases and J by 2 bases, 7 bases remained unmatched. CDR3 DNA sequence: TGTGCCAGCAGTTCTTACCCGGGACAGAACTATGGCTACACCTTC. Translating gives CASSSYPGQNYGYTF.

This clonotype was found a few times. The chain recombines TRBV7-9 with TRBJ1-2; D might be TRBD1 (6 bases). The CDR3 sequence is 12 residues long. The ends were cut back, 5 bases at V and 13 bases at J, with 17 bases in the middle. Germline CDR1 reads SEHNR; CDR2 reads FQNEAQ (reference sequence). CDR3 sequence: CASSPETGSGTF. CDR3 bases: TGTGCCAGCAGCCCAGAAACAGGGTCTGGCACCTTC.

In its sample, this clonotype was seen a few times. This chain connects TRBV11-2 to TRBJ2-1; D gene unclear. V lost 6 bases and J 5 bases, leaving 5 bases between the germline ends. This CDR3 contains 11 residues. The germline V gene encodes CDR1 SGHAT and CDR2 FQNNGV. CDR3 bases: TGTGCCAGCAGTCCAAACAATGAGCAGTTCTTC. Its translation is CASSPNNEQFF.

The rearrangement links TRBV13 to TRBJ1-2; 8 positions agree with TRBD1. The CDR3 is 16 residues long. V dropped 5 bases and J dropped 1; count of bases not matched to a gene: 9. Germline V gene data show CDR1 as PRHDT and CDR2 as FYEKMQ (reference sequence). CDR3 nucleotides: TGTGCCAGCAGCCTAAGGACAGGGCCCCATAACTATGGCTACACCTTC. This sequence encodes CASSLRTGPHNYGYTF.

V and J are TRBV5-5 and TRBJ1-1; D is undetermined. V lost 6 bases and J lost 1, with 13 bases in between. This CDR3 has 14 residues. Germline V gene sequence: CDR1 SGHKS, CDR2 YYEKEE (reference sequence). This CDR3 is CASKQRPENTEAFF. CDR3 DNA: TGTGCCAGCAAACAACGACCGGAGAACACTGAAGCTTTCTTT.

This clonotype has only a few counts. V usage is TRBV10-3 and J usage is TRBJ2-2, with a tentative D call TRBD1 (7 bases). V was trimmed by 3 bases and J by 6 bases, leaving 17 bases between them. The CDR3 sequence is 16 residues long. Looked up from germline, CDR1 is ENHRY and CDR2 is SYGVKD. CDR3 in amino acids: CAISDSTGRSAGELFF. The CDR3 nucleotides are TGTGCCATCAGTGATTCGACAGGGAGGTCAGCCGGGGAGCTGTTTTTT.